This TCR beta chain was found in a study of T cells after yellow fever vaccination. Study-wide findings and caveats: Contaminants from the bulk population, in the form of abundant clonotypes, could be found in FACS-sorted repertoires.

Trimming stripped 6 bases from V and 2 bases from J, with 18 bases between. CDR1 is SGHAT, CDR2 FQNNGV, per germline. The CDR3 sequence is 16 residues long. One entry per CDR3 protein, called by TCRdb with MiXCR from the 5' RACE reads. The sample holds some 160,000 distinct CDR3 sequences, roughly 8.8% seen once. This clonotype was counted many times. Its antigen is not identified. This TCR was recovered from a man aged 18 to 30 who received the YFV17D yellow fever vaccine. V and J are TRBV11-2 and TRBJ2-3, with a weak D call TRBD2 (7 bases). Sequenced material: CD8+ T cells sorted from PBMCs, taken 45 days after the yellow fever booster vaccination. CDR3 DNA: TGTGCCAGCAGTTCAGAGGGGGGGGCCTTCACAGATACGCAGTATTTT. Amino acid sequence: CASSSEGGAFTDTQYF. Full variable domain (outside the CDR3, taken from reference TRBV11-2 and TRBJ2-3): EAGVAQSPRYKIIEKRQSVAFWCNPISGHATLYWYQQILGQGPKLLIQFQNNGVVDDSQLPKDRFSAERLKGVDSTLKIQPAKLEDSAVYLCASSSEGGAFTDTQYFGPGTRLTVL.